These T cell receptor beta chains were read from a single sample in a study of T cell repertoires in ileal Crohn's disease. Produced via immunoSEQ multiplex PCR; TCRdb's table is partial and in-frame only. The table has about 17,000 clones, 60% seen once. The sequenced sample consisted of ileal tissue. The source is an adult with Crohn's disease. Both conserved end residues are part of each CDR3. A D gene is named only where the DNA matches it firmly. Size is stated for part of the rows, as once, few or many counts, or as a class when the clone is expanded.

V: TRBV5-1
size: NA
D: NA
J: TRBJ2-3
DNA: TGCGCCAGCAGCTTTAGACAGGGCACAGATACGCAGTATTTT
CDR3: CASSFRQGTDTQYF

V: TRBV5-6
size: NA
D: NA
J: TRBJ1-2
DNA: TGTGCCAGCAGCTCACCGACAGTGACGGCTAACTATGGCTACACCTTC
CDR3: CASSSPTVTANYGYTF

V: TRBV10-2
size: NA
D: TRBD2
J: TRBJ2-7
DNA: TGCGCCAGTAGGAGCGGGACTACTACCTACGAGCAGTACTTC
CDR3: CASRSGTTTYEQYF

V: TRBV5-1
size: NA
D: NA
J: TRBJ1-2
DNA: TGCGCCAGCAGCCCGACAGACATCTATGGCTACACCTTC
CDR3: CASSPTDIYGYTF

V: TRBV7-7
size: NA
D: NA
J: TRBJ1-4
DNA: TGTGCCAGCAGCTTAAATGCCGGGGAAAAACTGTTTTTT
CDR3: CASSLNAGEKLFF

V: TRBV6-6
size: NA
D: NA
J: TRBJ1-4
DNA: TGTGCCAGCAGAACAAGCGACGGTCTCAATGAAAAACTGTTTTTT
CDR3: CASRTSDGLNEKLFF

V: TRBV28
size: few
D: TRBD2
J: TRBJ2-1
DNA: TGTGCCAGCAGTTCACTTAGCGGGAGGTCCTACAATGAGCAGTTCTTC
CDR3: CASSSLSGRSYNEQFF

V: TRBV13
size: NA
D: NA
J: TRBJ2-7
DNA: TGTGCCAGCAGCTTGGGCAGGACTGCCTACGAGCAGTACTTC
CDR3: CASSLGRTAYEQYF

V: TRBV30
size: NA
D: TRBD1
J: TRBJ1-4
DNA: TGTGCCTGGGGGGCGGACAGGACAACTAATGAAAAACTGTTTTTT
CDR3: CAWGADRTTNEKLFF

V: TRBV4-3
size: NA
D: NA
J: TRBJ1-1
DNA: TGCGCCAGCAGCCTAAACAGGAACACTGAAGCTTTCTTT
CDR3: CASSLNRNTEAFF

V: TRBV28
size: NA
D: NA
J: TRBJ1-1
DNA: TGTGCCACCTGGCCGTCCCTCATGAACACTGAAGCTTTCTTT
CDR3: CATWPSLMNTEAFF

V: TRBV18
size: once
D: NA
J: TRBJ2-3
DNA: TGTGCCAGTCTGGGGAGTCCGAGCACAGATACGCAGTATTTT
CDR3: CASLGSPSTDTQYF

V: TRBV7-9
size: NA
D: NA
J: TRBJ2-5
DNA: TGTGCCAGCAGCATGGGACAAGGGGGAGAGACCCAGTACTTC
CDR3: CASSMGQGGETQYF

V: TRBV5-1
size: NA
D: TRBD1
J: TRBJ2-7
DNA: TGCGCCAGCAGCTCCCTACAGGGGGCCTACGAGCAGTACTTC
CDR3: CASSSLQGAYEQYF

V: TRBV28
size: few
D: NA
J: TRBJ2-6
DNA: TGTGCCAGCAGTTTCGAATTTAGAACAGGGTCTGGGGCCAACGTCCTGACTTTC
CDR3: CASSFEFRTGSGANVLTF

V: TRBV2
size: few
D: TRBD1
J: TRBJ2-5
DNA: TGTGCCAGCAGTGGGGACAGAAGGTCTACTCAAGAGACCCAGTACTTC
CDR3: CASSGDRRSTQETQYF

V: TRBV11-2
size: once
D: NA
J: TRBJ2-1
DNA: TGTGCCAGCAGCGCCGTGAGGGACTACAATGAGCAGTTCTTC
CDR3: CASSAVRDYNEQFF

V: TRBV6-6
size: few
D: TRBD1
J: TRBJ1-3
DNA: TGTGCCAGCACCGAGGGACAGGGGGCTGGAAACACCATATATTTT
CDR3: CASTEGQGAGNTIYF

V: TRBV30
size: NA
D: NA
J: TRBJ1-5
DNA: TGTGCCTGGACCCAACCCGGACATGAAGGGCCCAATAGCAATCAGCCCCAGCATTTT
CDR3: CAWTQPGHEGPNSNQPQHF

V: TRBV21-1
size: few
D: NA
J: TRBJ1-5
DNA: TGTGCCAGCAGCGACTGGGGGACAGGCCGCAATCAGCCCCAGCATTTT
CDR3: CASSDWGTGRNQPQHF

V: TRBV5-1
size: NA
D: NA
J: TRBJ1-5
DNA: TGCGCCAGCAGCCTCCGGGGGGATCAGCCCCAGCATTTT
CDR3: CASSLRGDQPQHF

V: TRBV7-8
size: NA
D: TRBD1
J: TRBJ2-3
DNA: TGTGCCAGCAGCTGGCTCTCGGGACAGGGTTCAGATACGCAGTATTTT
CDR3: CASSWLSGQGSDTQYF

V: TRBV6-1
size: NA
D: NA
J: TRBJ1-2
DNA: TGTGCCAGCAGTGAAGGAGGGAAGGATGGCTACACCTTC
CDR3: CASSEGGKDGYTF

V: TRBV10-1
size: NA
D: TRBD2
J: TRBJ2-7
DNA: TGCGCCAGCAGGCCGGGACTAGCGACCTACGAGCAGTACTTC
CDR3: CASRPGLATYEQYF

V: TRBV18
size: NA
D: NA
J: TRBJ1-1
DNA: TGTGCCAGCTCACCCCAGGGAGGTGTGAACACTGAAGCTTTCTTT
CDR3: CASSPQGGVNTEAFF

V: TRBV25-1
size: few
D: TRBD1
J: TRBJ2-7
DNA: TGTGCCAGCAGTCCCACCCGGGACAGGGAGCACGAGCAGTACTTC
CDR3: CASSPTRDREHEQYF

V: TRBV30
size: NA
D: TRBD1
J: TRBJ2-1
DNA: TGTGCCTGTGGACAGGGTGTGTACAATGAGCAGTTCTTC
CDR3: CACGQGVYNEQFF

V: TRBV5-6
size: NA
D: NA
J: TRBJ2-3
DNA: TGTGCCAGCAGCTTGCAGGGGTTTCGCACAGATACGCAGTATTTT
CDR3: CASSLQGFRTDTQYF

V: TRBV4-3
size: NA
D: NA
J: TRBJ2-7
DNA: TGCGCCAGCAGCCGGAGACTCTCTGACGAGCAGTACTTC
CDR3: CASSRRLSDEQYF

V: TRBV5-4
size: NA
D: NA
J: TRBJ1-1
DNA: TGTGCCAGCAGCTTGGTGGGGGCTCGGAACACTGAAGCTTTCTTT
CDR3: CASSLVGARNTEAFF

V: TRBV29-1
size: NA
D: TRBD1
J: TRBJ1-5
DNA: TGCAGCGTTGTGACAGGGGGAGATCAGCCCCAGCATTTT
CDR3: CSVVTGGDQPQHF

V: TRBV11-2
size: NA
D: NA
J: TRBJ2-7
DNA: TGTGCCAGCACCGCGATCACAGGGTTCCACGAGCAGTACTTC
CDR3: CASTAITGFHEQYF

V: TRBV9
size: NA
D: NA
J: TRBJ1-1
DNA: TGTGCCAGCAGCGTAGCGGGGAACACTGAAGCTTTCTTT
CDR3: CASSVAGNTEAFF

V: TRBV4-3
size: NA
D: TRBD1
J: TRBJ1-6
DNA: TGCGCCACCGCACCGGGACAGTTCAATTCACCCCTCCACTTT
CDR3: CATAPGQFNSPLHF

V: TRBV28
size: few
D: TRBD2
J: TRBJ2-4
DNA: TGTGCCAGCAGTCCGTCGGGCGCGGGAGGCGCCAAAAACATTCAGTACTTC
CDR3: CASSPSGAGGAKNIQYF

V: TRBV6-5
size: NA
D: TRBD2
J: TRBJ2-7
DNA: TGTGCCACCAGGGCCCGGGGGGGTTCCGAGCAGTACTTC
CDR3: CATRARGGSEQYF

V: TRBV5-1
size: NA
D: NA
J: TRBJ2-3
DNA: TGCGCCAGCAGCTCCGACAGCACTAGCACAGATACGCAGTATTTT
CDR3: CASSSDSTSTDTQYF

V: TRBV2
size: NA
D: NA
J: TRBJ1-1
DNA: TGTGCCAGCAGTCCCCTTAACACTGAAGCTTTCTTT
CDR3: CASSPLNTEAFF

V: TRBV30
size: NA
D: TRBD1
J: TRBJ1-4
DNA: TGTGCCTGGAGTGGACAGGGGAGGTACGAAAAACTGTTTTTT
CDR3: CAWSGQGRYEKLFF

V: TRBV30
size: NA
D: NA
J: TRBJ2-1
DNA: TGTGCCTGGAGTGATGACATATACAATGAGCAGTTCTTC
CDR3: CAWSDDIYNEQFF

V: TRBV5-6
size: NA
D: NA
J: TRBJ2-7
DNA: TGTGCCAGCAGCCCCGGAGACCGCAGCTCCTACGAGCAGTACTTC
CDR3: CASSPGDRSSYEQYF

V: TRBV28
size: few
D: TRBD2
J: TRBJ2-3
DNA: TGTGCCAGCAGTACCTCTAGCGGGACTAGCACAGATACGCAGTATTTT
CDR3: CASSTSSGTSTDTQYF

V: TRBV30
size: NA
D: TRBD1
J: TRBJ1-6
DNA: TGTGCCTGGGACAGGGTAGAGGGATCACCCCTCCACTTT
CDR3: CAWDRVEGSPLHF